This TCR beta chain was documented in a study of T cell changes during pregnancy in multiple sclerosis. CDR1 is WNHNN, CDR2 SYGVQD, per germline (reference sequence). The CDR3 consists of 17 residues. Trimming at V came to 7 bases and at J to 6 bases, leaving 15 bases not matched to a gene. Only in-frame clones appear in the TCRdb table, and some are missing; sequencing was by immunoSEQ multiplex PCR. Of 25,000 to 35,000 clones detected, around 91% appear once; the ten largest clones hold approximately 0.5%. This clone was seen just once. Sequencing used CD4+ T cells from peripheral blood mononuclear cells, obtained in the third trimester of pregnancy. This clonotype originated in a female donor in good health, enrolled as a control in a pregnancy study. The chain couples TRBV10-1 to TRBJ2-3; 11 bases fit TRBD2. The CDR3 nucleotides read TGCGCCAGCACCAAGGCGGGGATAGCGGGGGGGACGGATACGCAGTATTTT. This sequence encodes CASTKAGIAGGTDTQYF.